The rows below give T cell receptor beta chains drawn from one sample of a study of T cells in Graves' hyperthyroidism and ophthalmopathy. TCRdb re-called the multiplex PCR reads through MiXCR, storing one row per CDR3 protein. The sample comprises a few hundred thousand distinct CDR3 sequences, roughly 13% of which are singletons, and 5.3% rests with the top ten. Sequencing was done on a sample of blood. The origin of the receptors is a woman aged 18-29 years with Graves' hyperthyroidism. Each CDR3 is given with its conserved first and last residue. A D gene is named only where the DNA matches it firmly. Rows may omit the clone size; those that give it use once, few, many or a size class.

J: TRBJ1-5; D: TRBD1; size: many; V: TRBV28; CDR3: CASILGTGVNQPQHF; DNA: TGTGCCAGCATCCTGGGGACAGGGGTCAATCAGCCCCAGCATTTT
J: TRBJ1-1; D: TRBD1; size: many; V: TRBV28; CDR3: CASSPQQGLDTEAFF; DNA: TGTGCCAGCAGTCCCCAACAGGGGTTGGACACTGAAGCTTTCTTT
J: TRBJ2-5; D: NA; size: many; V: TRBV7-2; CDR3: CASSGNTGYQETQYF; DNA: TGTGCCAGCAGCGGTAACACAGGGTACCAAGAGACCCAGTACTTC
J: TRBJ2-3; D: TRBD2; size: few; V: TRBV20-1; CDR3: CSARPLNIAGAGTDTQYF; DNA: TGCAGTGCTCGCCCTCTAAATATAGCGGGAGCTGGCACAGATACGCAGTATTTT
J: TRBJ1-1; D: NA; size: few; V: TRBV12-5; CDR3: CASGLAPPGQGIAEAFF; DNA: TGTGCTAGTGGTTTGGCCCCCCCCGGGCAGGGAATTGCTGAAGCTTTCTTT
J: TRBJ2-5; D: NA; size: many; V: TRBV6-1; CDR3: CASSRVYQETQYF; DNA: TGTGCCAGCAGTAGGGTTTATCAAGAGACCCAGTACTTC
J: TRBJ2-4; D: TRBD1; size: many; V: TRBV5-5; CDR3: CASSLGQGTAKNIQYF; DNA: TGTGCCAGCAGCCTTGGACAGGGGACAGCCAAAAACATTCAGTACTTC
J: TRBJ2-4; D: TRBD1; size: NA; V: TRBV7-8; CDR3: CASRRTGAAQGNIQYF; DNA: TGTGCCAGCAGACGGACAGGGGCCGCGCAAGGAAACATTCAGTACTTC
J: TRBJ2-3; D: TRBD2; size: many; V: TRBV6-2/TRBV6-3; CDR3: CASARELSPLANGDTQYF; DNA: TGTGCCAGCGCCCGCGAATTATCCCCACTAGCGAACGGCGATACGCAGTATTTT
J: TRBJ2-3; D: NA; size: many; V: TRBV20-1; CDR3: CSARLDTDTQYF; DNA: TGCAGTGCTAGGCTGGACACAGATACGCAGTATTTT
J: TRBJ2-1; D: TRBD2; size: many; V: TRBV6-5; CDR3: CASSYSLAGVVEQFF; DNA: TGTGCCAGCAGTTACTCGCTAGCGGGAGTTGTTGAGCAGTTCTTC
J: TRBJ2-7; D: TRBD2; size: many; V: TRBV12-3/TRBV12-4; CDR3: CASRPSGGAYEQYF; DNA: TGTGCCAGCAGGCCTAGCGGGGGGGCCTACGAGCAGTACTTC
J: TRBJ2-7; D: TRBD1; size: many; V: TRBV20-1; CDR3: CSARDDRTGNEQYF; DNA: TGCAGTGCTAGAGATGATAGGACAGGGAACGAGCAGTACTTC
J: TRBJ2-7; D: NA; size: NA; V: TRBV27; CDR3: CASSLSVVPSYEQYF; DNA: TGTGCCAGCAGTTTATCGGTCGTACCCTCCTACGAGCAGTACTTC
J: TRBJ2-7; D: NA; size: many; V: TRBV11-2; CDR3: CASGSAGEQYF; DNA: TGTGCCAGCGGGTCTGCGGGCGAGCAGTACTTC
J: TRBJ1-6; D: NA; size: NA; V: TRBV9; CDR3: CASSDSTGYGNSPLHF; DNA: TGTGCCAGCAGCGATTCTACAGGGTATGGAAATTCACCCCTCCACTTT
J: TRBJ2-5; D: TRBD1; size: few; V: TRBV5-1; CDR3: CASSSRQGRLGETQYF; DNA: TGCGCCAGCAGCTCCAGACAGGGGAGGTTGGGAGAGACCCAGTACTTC
J: TRBJ1-1; D: TRBD1; size: many; V: TRBV28; CDR3: CASPPGTGGVSSTEAFF; DNA: TGTGCCAGTCCTCCCGGGACAGGGGGCGTCTCTAGCACTGAAGCTTTCTTT
J: TRBJ2-7; D: NA; size: many; V: TRBV6-2/TRBV6-3; CDR3: CASSYHERDEQYF; DNA: TGTGCCAGCAGTTACCACGAACGGGACGAGCAGTACTTC
J: TRBJ1-4; D: TRBD1; size: many; V: TRBV5-1; CDR3: CASSRGTGLNEKLFF; DNA: TGCGCCAGCAGCCGGGGGACAGGACTGAATGAAAAACTGTTTTTT
J: TRBJ2-1; D: NA; size: many; V: TRBV28; CDR3: CASSPDTTYNEQFF; DNA: TGTGCCAGCAGCCCCGATACCACTTACAATGAGCAGTTCTTC
J: TRBJ2-5; D: NA; size: NA; V: TRBV19; CDR3: CASRGPRKTQYF; DNA: TGTGCCAGTAGGGGACCTCGGAAGACCCAGTACTTC
J: TRBJ1-1; D: NA; size: many; V: TRBV15; CDR3: CATSRDRAKEAFF; DNA: TGTGCCACCAGCAGAGATCGGGCGAAGGAAGCTTTCTTT
J: TRBJ1-5; D: NA; size: many; V: TRBV6-5; CDR3: CASSYSSYQPQHF; DNA: TGTGCCAGCAGTTACTCCTCATATCAGCCCCAGCATTTT
J: TRBJ2-7; D: NA; size: NA; V: TRBV5-1; CDR3: CASSSVTGTNYEQYF; DNA: TGCGCCAGCAGCTCTGTAACAGGGACGAACTACGAGCAGTACTTC
J: TRBJ1-5; D: NA; size: NA; V: TRBV5-6; CDR3: CASSFRLNNQPQHF; DNA: TGTGCCAGCAGCTTCAGACTTAACAATCAGCCCCAGCATTTT
J: TRBJ2-7; D: TRBD2; size: NA; V: TRBV6-2/TRBV6-3; CDR3: CASSYLIAGASYEQYF; DNA: TGTGCCAGCAGTTACCTCATAGCGGGAGCCTCCTACGAGCAGTACTTC
J: TRBJ1-4; D: TRBD1; size: many; V: TRBV5-1; CDR3: CASSAGPPGTGAGEKLFF; DNA: TGCGCCAGCAGCGCGGGGCCCCCCGGGACAGGGGCAGGAGAAAAACTGTTTTTT
J: TRBJ2-7; D: NA; size: NA; V: TRBV6-2/TRBV6-3; CDR3: CASSTVGEQYF; DNA: TGTGCCAGCAGTACGGTGGGGGAGCAGTACTTC
J: TRBJ1-5; D: NA; size: few; V: TRBV10-3; CDR3: CAISPSGSWGNQPQHF; DNA: TGTGCCATCAGTCCCTCCGGGAGCTGGGGCAATCAGCCCCAGCATTTT
J: TRBJ2-3; D: TRBD2; size: few; V: TRBV7-3; CDR3: CASGTSGRGDTQYF; DNA: TGTGCCAGCGGGACTAGCGGGAGAGGGGATACGCAGTATTTT
J: TRBJ1-1; D: NA; size: many; V: TRBV12-3/TRBV12-4; CDR3: CASSFNEIAFF; DNA: TGTGCCAGCAGTTTTAATGAGATAGCTTTCTTT
J: TRBJ2-1; D: TRBD1; size: many; V: TRBV20-1; CDR3: CSGQGAVNNEQFF; DNA: TGCAGTGGGCAGGGGGCGGTCAACAATGAGCAGTTCTTC
J: TRBJ1-4; D: NA; size: many; V: TRBV27; CDR3: CASSLYGQRGEKLFF; DNA: TGTGCCAGCAGTTTATACGGACAAAGGGGTGAAAAACTGTTTTTT
J: TRBJ2-3; D: TRBD2; size: many; V: TRBV20-1; CDR3: CSARMGTTFTDTQYF; DNA: TGCAGTGCTAGGATGGGGACTACCTTCACAGATACGCAGTATTTT
J: TRBJ1-2; D: NA; size: NA; V: TRBV2; CDR3: CTSSESQESYTF; DNA: TGTACCAGCAGTGAATCACAGGAGAGCTACACCTTC
J: TRBJ2-3; D: TRBD2; size: many; V: TRBV6-1; CDR3: CASSGTSGRIPPDTQYF; DNA: TGTGCCAGCAGTGGGACTAGCGGGAGGATCCCCCCAGATACGCAGTATTTT
J: TRBJ2-1; D: TRBD2; size: many; V: TRBV11-2; CDR3: CASSRGDYPYNEQFF; DNA: TGTGCCAGCAGTAGAGGGGACTATCCCTACAATGAGCAGTTCTTC
J: TRBJ2-1; D: NA; size: many; V: TRBV5-1; CDR3: CASSFRAAPAYNEQFF; DNA: TGCGCCAGCAGCTTTAGAGCGGCCCCAGCCTACAATGAGCAGTTCTTC